The 18 T cell receptor beta chains below come from one sample, sequenced in a study of cytomegalovirus exposure and HLA in healthy donors. The PCR employed 60 Vbeta primers together with 13 Jbeta primers. Using immunoSEQ multiplex PCR, the repertoire was profiled, and TCRdb retains in-frame clones only, with some absent. The sample yields around 170,000 clones, approximately 80% seen once. The sequencing input was PBMCs. Receptors were obtained from a woman aged 50 to 65 in good health and CMV-seronegative.

This clone was recorded a few times. The chain carries TRBV6-5 and TRBJ2-3; maybe TRBD1 (5 bases). Germline CDR1 reads MNHEY; CDR2 reads SVGAGI. The CDR3 extends over 15 amino acids. V was cut by 6 bases and J by 4 bases, with 17 bases left in between. The CDR3 reads CASRKGGQGPDTQYF. CDR3 DNA: TGTGCCAGCAGGAAGGGTGGGCAGGGCCCAGATACGCAGTATTTT.

The J gene is TRBJ1-4, the V gene TRBV6-1, with TRBD1 as a possible D gene (6 bases). This CDR3 comprises 15 residues. The V and J ends lost 6 bases and 8 bases respectively, with 19 bases between them. The germline V gene has CDR1 MNHNS and CDR2 SASEGT. CDR3 bases: TGTGCCAGCAGGGGGGGGCAGGGGATTTACGAAAAACTGTTTTTT. This translates into CASRGGQGIYEKLFF.

This chain links TRBV28 with TRBJ2-3; 7 bases are shared with TRBD1. Germline V lookup: CDR1 MDHEN, CDR2 SYDVKM. V shed 5 bases, J shed 4 bases, and the junction held 12 bases outside the gene matches. The CDR3 runs to 16 residues. CDR3 in DNA: TGTGCCAGCAGTCCCCGGACAGGCTCGATCGCAGATACGCAGTATTTT. Its translation is CASSPRTGSIADTQYF.

V is TRBV7-3 and J is TRBJ2-2; TRBD2 is a possible D gene (5 bases). V shed 3 bases and J shed 5 bases, with 10 bases lying between them. This CDR3 region has 14 residues. Germline V gene lookup returns CDR1 SGHTA and CDR2 FQGTGA. Written as DNA, the CDR3 is TGTGCCAGCAGCTTTTCCCCGGGGACCGGGGAGCTGTTTTTT. Translated, it gives CASSFSPGTGELFF.

The chain has TRBV9 and TRBJ2-1, with a possible D match to TRBD1 (5 bases). The germline CDR1 and CDR2 sequences are SGDLS and YYNGEE. V dropped 4 bases and J dropped 0 bases, with 11 bases sitting between them. The CDR3 is made up of 15 amino acids. The CDR3 coding sequence is TGTGCCAGCAGCCCCCAAGGGGACTCCTACAATGAGCAGTTCTTC. This sequence encodes CASSPQGDSYNEQFF.

Notes on this clone: Other DNA sequences of this sample code for an identical CDR3. CDR3 region: CASSQVGQGSGYTF. The CDR3 nucleotides read TGCGCCAGCAGCCAAGTGGGACAGGGGAGTGGCTACACCTTC. V and J are TRBV4-3 and TRBJ1-2; the match to TRBD1 covers 10 bases. V lost 1 base and J lost 7; bases outside the gene matches: 3. The CDR3 extends over 14 amino acids. Germline V gene data show CDR1 as LGHNA and CDR2 as YSLEER.

This clone was seen more than once but under ten times. This chain joins TRBV9 and TRBJ2-5, with no clear D. Trimming took 4 bases from V and 7 from J, leaving 17 bases between them. This CDR3 has 14 amino acids. Germline CDR1 reads SGDLS; CDR2 reads YYNGEE. The CDR3 sequence: CASSQRDGPGTQYF. The CDR3 bases are TGTGCCAGCAGCCAGAGAGACGGTCCGGGGACCCAGTACTTC.

CDR3: CASTTSSGNTIYF. CDR3 nucleotides: TGTGCCAGCACCACGAGCTCTGGAAACACCATATATTTT. The J gene is TRBJ1-3, the V gene TRBV28, with D unresolved. The V gene lost 7 bases and the J gene lost 0 bases, with 7 bases spanning the gap. The CDR3 covers 13 residues. Germline CDR1 reads MDHEN; CDR2 reads SYDVKM.

The V call is TRBV4-3, the J call TRBJ1-1; D perhaps matches TRBD1 (5 bases). The germline V gene has CDR1 LGHNA and CDR2 YSLEER. The CDR3 consists of 13 residues. The germline V and J ends were trimmed by 3 bases and 0 bases, with 5 bases remaining between them. CDR3 sequence: CASSHRVNTEAFF. The CDR3 region has the DNA TGCGCCAGCAGCCACAGGGTGAACACTGAAGCTTTCTTT.

The V call is TRBV7-2, the J call TRBJ2-2, with a possible D match to TRBD2 (5 bases). Germline V lookup: CDR1 SGHTA, CDR2 FQGNSA. V was trimmed by 1 base and J by 1 base, leaving 7 bases between them. This CDR3 comprises 15 residues. CDR3 nucleotides: TGTGCCAGCAGCTTAGGGCGGGTGAACACCGGGGAGCTGTTTTTT. Translation gives CASSLGRVNTGELFF.

V and J are TRBV7-9 and TRBJ2-5, with no clear D. CDR3 length: 13 residues. V was trimmed by 5 bases and J by 4 bases, leaving 11 bases between them. Germline CDR1 is SEHNR and CDR2 is FQNEAQ (reference sequence). The CDR3 spells CASSLQAAETQYF. The CDR3 nucleotides read TGTGCCAGCAGCCTTCAGGCCGCAGAGACCCAGTACTTC.

This clone was observed a handful of times. V and J are TRBV10-1 and TRBJ2-3; 7 bases agree with TRBD2. The CDR3 covers 14 residues. V lost 2 bases, J lost 1 base, and 0 bases stayed unmatched. The V gene's germline CDR1 is WNHNN and CDR2 SYGVQD (reference sequence). The DNA of the CDR3 is TGCGCCAGCAGTGAGCGGGGGGGCACAGATACGCAGTATTTT. This gives the protein CASSERGGTDTQYF.

The chain has TRBV2 and TRBJ2-5; TRBD2 matches 11 bases. The length of the CDR3 is 14 residues. The V gene end was trimmed by 10 bases and the J gene end by 5 bases; junction bases not matched to a gene: 9. The germline CDR1 and CDR2 sequences are SNHLY and FYNNEI. CDR3 amino acids: CATRLAGRGETQYF. DNA of the CDR3: TGTGCCACCAGACTAGCGGGGCGGGGGGAGACCCAGTACTTC.

This sequence joins TRBV7-3 and TRBJ1-5; no clear D. With 4 bases removed from V and 0 bases from J, the gap between germline ends came to 10 bases. The length of the CDR3 is 15 residues. The germline V gene encodes CDR1 SGHTA and CDR2 FQGTGA. CDR3 coding DNA: TGTGCCAGCAGCTACAACTATAATAGCAATCAGCCCCAGCATTTT. It specifies CASSYNYNSNQPQHF. Full variable domain (remainder filled in from reference TRBV7-3 and TRBJ1-5): GAGVSQTPSNKVTEKGKYVELRCDPISGHTALYWYRQSLGQGPEFLIYFQGTGAADDSGLPNDRFFAVRPEGSVSTLKIQRTERGDSAVYLCASSYNYNSNQPQHFGDGTRLSIL.

This sequence joins TRBV5-6 and TRBJ1-2; D is uncertain. V lost 3 bases and J 8 bases, leaving 20 bases between the germline ends. This CDR3 is built from 15 residues. Per germline, CDR1 SGHDT and CDR2 YYEEEE. The CDR3 is CASSYDTASLAGYTF. CDR3 in DNA: TGTGCCAGCAGCTACGACACCGCCTCCCTTGCGGGCTACACCTTC.

V is TRBV7-9 and J is TRBJ2-1, with TRBD2 identical over 9 bases. This CDR3 comprises 14 residues. V dropped 5 bases and J dropped 5; count of bases not matched to a gene: 4. Germline CDR1 is SEHNR and CDR2 is FQNEAQ (reference sequence). The chain's CDR3 is CASSRAGGHNEQFF. The CDR3 DNA follows: TGTGCCAGCAGCAGGGCGGGGGGGCACAATGAGCAGTTCTTC.

The rearrangement links TRBV28 to TRBJ2-4, with D possibly matching TRBD1 (6 bases). Trimming pared 5 bases from V and 4 bases from J, leaving 21 bases between. Germline lookup yields CDR1 MDHEN and CDR2 SYDVKM. The length of the CDR3 is 17 residues. CDR3 region: CASSPRTDHELKNIQYF. The CDR3 DNA reads as TGTGCCAGCAGTCCGCGGACAGACCATGAGTTGAAAAACATTCAGTACTTC.

The V and J genes are TRBV7-3 and TRBJ2-2; D ambiguous. The length of the CDR3 is 14 residues. Deletions cut 4 bases from V and 3 bases from J, with 9 bases between. Germline CDR1 reads SGHTA; CDR2 reads FQGTGA. The CDR3 bases are TGTGCCAGCAGCTCAGGTCAGGACACCGGGGAGCTGTTTTTT. Translated: CASSSGQDTGELFF.